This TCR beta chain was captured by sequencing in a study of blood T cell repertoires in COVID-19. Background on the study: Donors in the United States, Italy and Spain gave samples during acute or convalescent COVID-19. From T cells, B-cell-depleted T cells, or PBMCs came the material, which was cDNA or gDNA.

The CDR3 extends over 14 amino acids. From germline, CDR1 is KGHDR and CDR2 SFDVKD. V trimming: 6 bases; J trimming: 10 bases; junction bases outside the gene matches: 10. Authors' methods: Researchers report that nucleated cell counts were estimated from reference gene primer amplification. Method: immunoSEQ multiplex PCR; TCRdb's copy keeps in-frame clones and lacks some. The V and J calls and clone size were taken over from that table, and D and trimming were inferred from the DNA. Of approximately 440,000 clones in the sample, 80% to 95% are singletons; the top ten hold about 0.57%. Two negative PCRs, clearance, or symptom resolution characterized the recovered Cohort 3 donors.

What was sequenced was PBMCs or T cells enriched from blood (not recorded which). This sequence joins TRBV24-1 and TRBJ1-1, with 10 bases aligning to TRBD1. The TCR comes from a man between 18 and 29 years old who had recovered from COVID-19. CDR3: CATSSRDRGQGAFF. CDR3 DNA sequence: TGTGCCACCAGTAGCCGCGACAGGGGGCAAGGAGCTTTCTTT.